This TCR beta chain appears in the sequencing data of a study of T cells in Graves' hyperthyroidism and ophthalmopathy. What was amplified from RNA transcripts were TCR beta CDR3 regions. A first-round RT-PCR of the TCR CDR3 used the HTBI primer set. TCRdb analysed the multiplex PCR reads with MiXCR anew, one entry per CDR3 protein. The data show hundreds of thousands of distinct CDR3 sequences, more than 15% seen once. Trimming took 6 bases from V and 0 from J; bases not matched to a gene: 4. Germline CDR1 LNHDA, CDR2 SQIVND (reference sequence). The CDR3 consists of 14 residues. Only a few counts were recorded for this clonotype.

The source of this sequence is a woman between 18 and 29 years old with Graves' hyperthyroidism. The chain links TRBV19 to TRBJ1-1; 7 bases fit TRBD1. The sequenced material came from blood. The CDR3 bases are TGTGCCAGTAGCATCACAGGGGTGAACACTGAAGCTTTCTTT. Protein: CASSITGVNTEAFF.